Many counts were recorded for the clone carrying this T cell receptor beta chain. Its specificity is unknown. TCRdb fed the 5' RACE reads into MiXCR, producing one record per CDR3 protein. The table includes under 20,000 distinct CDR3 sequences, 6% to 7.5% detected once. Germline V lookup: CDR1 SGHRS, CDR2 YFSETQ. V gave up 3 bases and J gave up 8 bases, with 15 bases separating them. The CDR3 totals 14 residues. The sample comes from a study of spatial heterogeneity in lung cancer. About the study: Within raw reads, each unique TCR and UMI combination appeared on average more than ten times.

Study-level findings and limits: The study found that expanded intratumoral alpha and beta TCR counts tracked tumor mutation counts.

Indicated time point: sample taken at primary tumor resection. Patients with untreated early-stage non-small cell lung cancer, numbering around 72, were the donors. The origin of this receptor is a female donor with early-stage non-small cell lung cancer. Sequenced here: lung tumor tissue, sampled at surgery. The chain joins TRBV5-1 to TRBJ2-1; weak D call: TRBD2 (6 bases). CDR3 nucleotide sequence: TGCGCCAGCAGCTCGGGACTTATATCGGATGAGCAGTTCTTC. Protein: CASSSGLISDEQFF.